The 10 T cell receptor beta chains reported below all come from one sample, sequenced in a study of blood T cells in healthy people across ages. A sample-barcoded 5' primer and a J-beta primer mix were used in a second PCR of roughly 7 to 12 cycles. Each CDR3 protein gets one entry after TCRdb re-called the 5' RACE reads with MiXCR. The top ten clones hold over 3.5% of a sample with around 500,000 distinct CDR3 sequences, over 25% of them seen once. The same data also went into a second study, on T cells of mothers and their children.

The sequenced sample was blood. All receptors come from a boy aged 2-9 years in good health.

In this sample, this clonotype turned up a few times. The V gene is TRBV10-3, the J gene TRBJ2-7; TRBD1 matches 7 bases. CDR1 is ENHRY and CDR2 is SYGVKD in the germline V gene. This CDR3 spans 13 amino acids. J was trimmed by 4 bases and V by 5 bases; bases with no gene match: 5. Here the CDR3 reads CAISPGQLYEQYF. DNA for the CDR3: TGTGCCATCAGTCCGGGACAGTTGTACGAGCAGTACTTC.

This clonotype showed up just once. The rearrangement uses TRBV30 and TRBJ2-2; D assignment may be TRBD1 or TRBD2 (7 bases each). The CDR3 is 16 amino acids. Trimming cost V 0 bases and J 3 bases, with 14 bases left between them. Germline CDR1 is GTSNPN and CDR2 is SVGIG (reference sequence). The CDR3 sequence: CAWSVYAGGDTGELFF. Here the CDR3 DNA reads TGTGCCTGGAGTGTATACGCAGGGGGGGACACCGGGGAGCTGTTTTTT.

This sequence joins TRBV20-1 and TRBJ2-3; TRBD1 matches at 10 bases. Germline V gives CDR1 DFQATT, CDR2 SNEGSKA (reference sequence). V shed 6 bases and J 8 bases; nucleotides not matched to a gene: 8. This CDR3 is 13 amino acids long. The CDR3 DNA reads TGCAGTGCCACCGGGACAGGGGTGGGTACGCAGTATTTT. Translating it yields CSATGTGVGTQYF.

The sample holds a few counts of this clonotype. The chain links TRBV20-1 to TRBJ2-3, with D perhaps TRBD2 (6 bases). CDR3 length: 13 residues. Per germline, CDR1 DFQATT and CDR2 SNEGSKA (reference sequence). The germline V and J ends were trimmed by 6 bases and 8 bases, with 18 bases remaining between them. This chain's CDR3 is CSALTPGVGTQYF. In DNA, the CDR3 is TGCAGTGCCCTGACCCCGGGGGTTGGTACGCAGTATTTT.

The V call is TRBV19, the J call TRBJ1-5; 8 bases agree with TRBD1. This CDR3 comprises 15 residues. CDR1 is LNHDA, CDR2 SQIVND, per germline (reference sequence). With 4 bases clipped from V and 4 bases from J, the junction kept 6 bases outside the gene matches. The CDR3 loop reads CASSRGHRGNQPQHF. The CDR3 region has the DNA TGTGCCAGTAGTAGGGGCCACAGGGGGAATCAGCCCCAGCATTTT.

The gene calls are TRBV27 and TRBJ2-1, with D tentatively TRBD1 or TRBD2 (5 bases each). Trimming pared 5 bases from V and 5 bases from J, leaving 13 bases between. The germline gives CDR1 MNHEY, CDR2 SMNVEV (reference sequence). This CDR3 has 14 amino acids. The CDR3 spells CASSTGHYNNEQFF. Here the CDR3 DNA reads TGTGCCAGCAGTACGGGGCATTATAACAATGAGCAGTTCTTC.

This sequence joins TRBV12-3 or TRBV12-4 and TRBJ1-2, with 8 bases identical to TRBD1. Unmatched junction bases numbered 17, after V lost 6 bases and J lost 5 bases. This CDR3 has 17 amino acids. This CDR3 reads CASSTPNRQGRGYGYTF. DNA of the CDR3: TGTGCCAGCAGCACGCCTAATCGACAGGGGAGGGGGTATGGCTACACCTTC.

The rearrangement uses TRBV7-9 and TRBJ2-5; 9 positions agree with TRBD1. V shed 1 base and J 6 bases; nucleotides not matched to a gene: 15. The CDR3 extends over 18 amino acids. Per germline, CDR1 SEHNR and CDR2 FQNEAQ (reference sequence). The CDR3 loop is CASSLVSDRGVLGKTQYF. The CDR3, as DNA: TGTGCCAGCAGCTTAGTCTCGGACAGGGGCGTTTTGGGGAAGACCCAGTACTTC.

J is TRBJ2-5 and V is TRBV4-3; D could derive from TRBD1 or TRBD2 (6 bases each). This CDR3 has 18 residues. Germline loops: CDR1 LGHNA, CDR2 YSLEER. The V and J ends lost 4 bases and 2 bases respectively, with 23 bases between them. The CDR3 is CASSPHGGAWNRQETQYF. The CDR3 DNA reads TGCGCCAGCAGCCCGCACGGGGGCGCGTGGAATCGTCAAGAGACCCAGTACTTC.

This clonotype was picked up a small number of times. The genes are TRBV19 and TRBJ2-6; 7 bases are a match to TRBD2. V lost 2 bases to trimming and J lost 2 bases; unmatched junction nucleotides: 3. This CDR3 is built from 16 residues. Germline-derived CDR1 and CDR2 are LNHDA and SQIVND (reference sequence). The CDR3 reads CASSILGTTGANVLTF. The CDR3 nucleotides read TGTGCCAGTAGTATACTGGGGACTACTGGGGCCAACGTCCTGACTTTC.